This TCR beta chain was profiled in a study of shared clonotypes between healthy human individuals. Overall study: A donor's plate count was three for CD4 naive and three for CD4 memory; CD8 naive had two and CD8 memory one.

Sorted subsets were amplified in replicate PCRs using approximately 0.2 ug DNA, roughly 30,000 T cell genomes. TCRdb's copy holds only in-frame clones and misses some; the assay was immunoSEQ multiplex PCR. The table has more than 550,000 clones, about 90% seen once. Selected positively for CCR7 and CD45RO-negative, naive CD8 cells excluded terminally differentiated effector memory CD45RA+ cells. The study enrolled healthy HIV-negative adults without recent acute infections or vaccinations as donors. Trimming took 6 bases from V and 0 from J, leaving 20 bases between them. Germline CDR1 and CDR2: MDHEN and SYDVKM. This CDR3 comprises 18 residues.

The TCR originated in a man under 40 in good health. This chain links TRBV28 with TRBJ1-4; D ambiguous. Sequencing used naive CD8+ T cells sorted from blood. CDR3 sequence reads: CASSPTYFDYATNEKLFF. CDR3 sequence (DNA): TGTGCCAGCAGCCCAACCTACTTCGACTATGCAACTAATGAAAAACTGTTTTTT.